The 27 T cell receptor beta chains presented below share a single source sample, sequenced in a study of cytomegalovirus exposure and HLA in healthy donors. PCR used 60 Vbeta primers and 13 Jbeta primers. Data came from immunoSEQ multiplex PCR; TCRdb stores just in-frame clones and leaves some out. The data show approximately 190,000 clones, and the top ten clones hold around 0.74%. What was sequenced was PBMCs. The receptor source for this set is a boy aged 5-17 years in good health and CMV-seronegative.

The chain has TRBV28 and TRBJ1-5; TRBD1 is a possible D gene (6 bases). Germline CDR1 is MDHEN and CDR2 is SYDVKM. V lost 6 bases and J 9 bases, leaving 12 bases between the germline ends. The CDR3 loop spans 12 amino acids. The CDR3 spells CASRQGSGPQHF. CDR3 in DNA: TGTGCCAGCAGACAGGGCTCCGGGCCCCAGCATTTT.

This chain connects TRBV6-6 to TRBJ1-2; possible D gene TRBD1, 6 bases. The ends were cut back, 7 bases at V and 3 bases at J, with 15 bases in the middle. This CDR3 region has 14 residues. Germline CDR1 is MNHNY and CDR2 is SVGAGI (reference sequence). CDR3 bases: TGTGCCAGCAACCCAAGGGGGTCTGACTATGGCTACACCTTC. Encoded protein: CASNPRGSDYGYTF.

The CDR3 nucleotides are TGTGCCAGCAGTTTAGGCAGGCAGGGCTATGGCTACACCTTC. Protein: CASSLGRQGYGYTF. The J gene is TRBJ1-2, the V gene TRBV28; the D gene is possibly TRBD1 (5 bases). The CDR3 is made up of 14 amino acids. Germline values: CDR1 MDHEN, CDR2 SYDVKM. Trimming stripped 2 bases from V and 4 bases from J, with 11 bases between.

V and J are TRBV5-1 and TRBJ2-7, with a weak D call TRBD1 (7 bases). Germline CDR1 SGHRS, CDR2 YFSETQ. Trimming pared 3 bases from V and 7 bases from J, leaving 20 bases between. CDR3 length equals 15 residues. The CDR3 DNA reads TGCGCCAGCAGCTCGCGCCCCGACAGGGACTGGGAGCAGTACTTC. It yields the protein CASSSRPDRDWEQYF.

The chain couples TRBV7-9 to TRBJ2-7; tentative D call: TRBD1 (5 bases). This CDR3 is 14 amino acids long. Germline loops: CDR1 SEHNR, CDR2 FQNEAQ (reference sequence). The V gene lost 3 bases and the J gene lost 5 bases, with 14 bases spanning the gap. CDR3 sequence: CASSFAGRINEQYF. CDR3 in DNA: TGTGCCAGCAGCTTCGCAGGGCGTATCAACGAGCAGTACTTC.

This chain connects TRBV6-1 to TRBJ2-5; 10 nucleotides match TRBD2. Germline CDR1 reads MNHNS; CDR2 reads SASEGT. This CDR3 region has 13 residues. V was clipped by 7 bases and J by 6 bases; unmatched bases: 5. The CDR3 DNA follows: TGTGCCAGCATACTAGCGGGGACAAAGACCCAGTACTTC. Amino acid sequence: CASILAGTKTQYF.

This chain joins TRBV4-1 and TRBJ1-2; 7 bases are a match to TRBD1. Germline loops: CDR1 MGHRA, CDR2 YSYEKL. This CDR3 is 14 amino acids long. J lost 6 bases, V lost 4 bases, and 8 bases had no gene match. The CDR3, as DNA: TGCGCCAGCAGCCCGAGCCGACAGGGCGATGGCTACACCTTC. This codes for CASSPSRQGDGYTF.

The rearrangement joins TRBV6-5 to TRBJ2-7; possible D gene TRBD1, 6 bases. Trimming stripped 6 bases from V and 0 bases from J, with 15 bases between. The CDR3 spans 15 residues. Germline V gene sequence: CDR1 MNHEY, CDR2 SVGAGI. The CDR3 sequence is CASRDPGAGSYEQYF. The CDR3 DNA sequence: TGTGCCAGCAGGGACCCAGGGGCGGGCTCCTACGAGCAGTACTTC.

The chain uses TRBV7-2 and TRBJ2-2, with TRBD1 identical over 7 bases. Germline loops: CDR1 SGHTA, CDR2 FQGNSA. Trimming at V came to 7 bases and at J to 0 bases, leaving 11 bases not matched to a gene. The CDR3 is 17 residues long. The CDR3 sequence is CASTERGPLANTGELFF. In DNA, the CDR3 is TGTGCCAGCACCGAAAGGGGGCCACTTGCGAACACCGGGGAGCTGTTTTTT.

The V and J genes are TRBV7-2 and TRBJ2-1, with D perhaps TRBD2 (6 bases). Germline V gene data show CDR1 as SGHTA and CDR2 as FQGNSA. The CDR3 sequence is 16 residues long. Between the trimmed V and J ends, which lost 5 bases and 5 bases, there was a span of 19 bases. The CDR3 DNA follows: TGTGCCAGCAGCAAGCCCTTTCGGGAGACTAACAATGAGCAGTTCTTC. Its protein product is CASSKPFRETNNEQFF.

The chain couples TRBV30 to TRBJ2-6; unclear D gene. The V end lost 2 bases, the J end lost 0 bases, and 5 bases lay between the germline ends. Germline CDR1 GTSNPN, CDR2 SVGIG (reference sequence). This CDR3 region has 14 residues. The CDR3 DNA is TGTGCCTGGAGTCCGTACTCTGGGGCCAACGTCCTGACTTTC. This translates into CAWSPYSGANVLTF.

The chain uses TRBV5-4 and TRBJ2-2; D not certain. Germline V lookup: CDR1 SGHNT, CDR2 YYREEE (reference sequence). This CDR3 comprises 18 residues. V lost 3 bases and J lost 3, with 21 bases in between. CDR3: CASSSAKEKATYTGELFF. Written as DNA, the CDR3 is TGTGCCAGCAGCTCTGCCAAGGAGAAGGCGACGTACACCGGGGAGCTGTTTTTT.

J is TRBJ2-2 and V is TRBV30; D not certain. Trimming removed 3 bases from V and 1 base from J, with 12 bases in between. This CDR3 has 15 residues. Germline-derived CDR1 and CDR2 are GTSNPN and SVGIG (reference sequence). Written as DNA, the CDR3 is TGTGCCTGGAGACTCCGGAGAGGGAACACCGGGGAGCTGTTTTTT. Translated: CAWRLRRGNTGELFF. The variable domain in full, with the rest retrieved from reference TRBV30 and TRBJ2-2, is SQTIHQWPATLVQPVGSPLSLECTVEGTSNPNLYWYRQAAGRGLQLLFYSVGIGQISSEVPQNLSASRPQDRQFILSSKKLLLSDSGFYLCAWRLRRGNTGELFFGEGSRLTVL.

The V and J genes are TRBV5-6 and TRBJ2-7; the D gene is possibly TRBD2 (5 bases). Trimming pared 4 bases from V and 2 bases from J, leaving 13 bases between. Germline CDR1 is SGHDT and CDR2 is YYEEEE. The CDR3 sequence is 14 residues long. This CDR3 is CASSPRDLPYEQYF. DNA of the CDR3: TGTGCCAGCAGCCCTCGGGATCTCCCCTACGAGCAGTACTTC.

The chain is built from TRBV2 and TRBJ1-4, with 8 bases identical to TRBD1. The ends lost 6 bases at V and 0 bases at J; junction bases unmatched: 0. This CDR3 comprises 14 residues. Germline V gene data show CDR1 as SNHLY and CDR2 as FYNNEI. The CDR3, as DNA: TGTGCCAGCAGGACAGGGGCAACTAATGAAAAACTGTTTTTT. Translation gives CASRTGATNEKLFF.

This chain connects TRBV5-1 to TRBJ2-7, with D possibly being TRBD1 (5 bases). The CDR3 loop spans 12 amino acids. V lost 5 bases, J lost 2 bases, and 8 bases lay in between. The germline CDR1 and CDR2 sequences are SGHRS and YFSETQ. DNA of the CDR3: TGCGCCAGCAGTCAGGACACCTACGAGCAGTACTTC. Its translation: CASSQDTYEQYF.

The CDR3 DNA sequence: TGTGCCAGCAGCGATGGAGCTACCCCGAACAATGAGCAGTTCTTC. It translates to CASSDGATPNNEQFF. This chain joins TRBV13 and TRBJ2-1, with D hard to call. The CDR3 extends over 15 amino acids. CDR1 is PRHDT, CDR2 FYEKMQ, per germline (reference sequence). V lost 5 bases and J 5 bases, leaving 16 bases between the germline ends.

The V and J genes are TRBV19 and TRBJ1-4, with 9 positions matching TRBD1. The J segment lost 10 bases and the V segment lost 4 bases, leaving 4 bases of the junction unmatched. The V gene's germline CDR1 is LNHDA and CDR2 SQIVND (reference sequence). The CDR3 is 13 residues long. CDR3 sequence: CASSTKTGGKLFF. CDR3 sequence (DNA): TGTGCCAGTAGTACTAAGACAGGGGGAAAACTGTTTTTT.

The CDR3 spells CASSLLAGGGTEAFF. CDR3 nucleotides: TGTGCCAGCAGTTTATTGGCAGGGGGCGGCACTGAAGCTTTCTTT. The V call is TRBV27, the J call TRBJ1-1; 8 nucleotides align to TRBD1. The germline gives CDR1 MNHEY, CDR2 SMNVEV (reference sequence). Germline trimming cut 1 base from V and 4 bases from J; bases unmatched to any gene: 5. The CDR3 is 15 residues long.

The V gene is TRBV7-9, the J gene TRBJ1-6, with a tentative D call TRBD1 (5 bases). V was shortened by 4 bases and J by 7 bases, with 11 bases between the two germline ends. The CDR3 consists of 14 residues. The germline CDR1 and CDR2 sequences are SEHNR and FQNEAQ (reference sequence). Written as DNA, the CDR3 is TGTGCCAGCAGCTCCGGACACACAAATTCACCCCTCCACTTT. Residues: CASSSGHTNSPLHF.

The chain links TRBV7-9 to TRBJ2-5; D may be TRBD2 (7 bases). This CDR3 spans 16 amino acids. The V end was cut by 5 bases, the J end by 2 bases, with 18 bases between. The germline V gene has CDR1 SEHNR and CDR2 FQNEAQ (reference sequence). The CDR3 DNA reads TGTGCCAGCAGCCCCTCGGGGGCTAGCGGACAAGAGACCCAGTACTTC. Amino acid sequence: CASSPSGASGQETQYF.

The rearrangement links TRBV30 to TRBJ1-2; no clear D. The CDR3 runs to 16 residues. Trimming left V 0 bases short and J 2 bases short, with 16 bases between. Germline V CDR1 and CDR2: GTSNPN, SVGIG (reference sequence). The CDR3 region is CAWSVGLRMANYGYTF. The CDR3, as DNA: TGTGCCTGGAGTGTAGGACTAAGGATGGCCAACTATGGCTACACCTTC.

The chain has TRBV6-1 and TRBJ1-3; possibly TRBD1 for D (5 bases). CDR3 length: 14 amino acids. CDR1 MNHNS and CDR2 SASEGT come from the germline V gene. Trimming cost V 2 bases and J 4 bases, with 9 bases left between them. The CDR3 bases are TGTGCCAGCAGTGAACCAGGGAAGGGAAACACCATATATTTT. Translating gives CASSEPGKGNTIYF.

The J gene is TRBJ1-1, the V gene TRBV27, with D possibly being TRBD1 (5 bases). V was pared by 8 bases and J by 1 base, with 14 bases between. The CDR3 is 14 residues long. Germline CDR1 reads MNHEY; CDR2 reads SMNVEV (reference sequence). The CDR3 loop is CASRIRVGNTEAFF. The CDR3 coding sequence is TGTGCCAGCCGGATCAGGGTAGGGAACACTGAAGCTTTCTTT.

The gene calls are TRBV9 and TRBJ1-2; D is unclear. Germline V gene data show CDR1 as SGDLS and CDR2 as YYNGEE. CDR3 length: 15 amino acids. The germline V and J ends were trimmed by 6 bases and 0 bases, with 15 bases remaining between them. This CDR3 reads CASTSSPGANYGYTF. As DNA, the CDR3 is TGTGCCAGCACCTCAAGTCCCGGGGCTAACTATGGCTACACCTTC.

The chain combines TRBV5-8 with TRBJ1-5; no clear D. Germline-derived CDR1 and CDR2 are SGHTS and YDEGEE. The CDR3 sequence is 13 residues long. Trimming stripped 2 bases from V and 4 bases from J, with 7 bases between. In nucleotides, the CDR3 is TGTGCCAGCAGCTTTCTTAGAAATCAGCCCCAGCATTTT. It is translated as CASSFLRNQPQHF.

The chain couples TRBV19 to TRBJ2-6, with D possibly TRBD1 on 6 matching bases. Trimming cost V 6 bases and J 3 bases, with 15 bases left between them. The CDR3 spans 16 residues. Germline V lookup: CDR1 LNHDA, CDR2 SQIVND (reference sequence). DNA of the CDR3: TGTGCCAGTAGCACTCCAGGGGAACGTGGGGCCAACGTCCTGACTTTC. Its protein product is CASSTPGERGANVLTF.